This TCR beta chain was identified during a study of identical twins. The CDR3 is 14 residues long. Germline V CDR1 and CDR2: SGHRS, YFSETQ. This clonotype was counted ten times or more. Its ends do not fully match the called genes, so a read error is possible. One entry per CDR3 protein, called by TCRdb with MiXCR from the 5' RACE reads. The sample has 400,000 to 650,000 distinct CDR3 sequences, approximately 22% seen once; the top ten hold about 0.91%. This same sample was also part of a study on T cells expressing NK-cell markers. Per that study: Obtained from sorted CD3+CD56+NKG2C+, CD3+CD56+NKG2C- and CD3+CD56-NKG2C+ T cells were the TCR beta repertoires. One of eight sequenced donors was HCMV-seronegative; the other seven were seropositive. The study found these clonotypes also leading the CD3+CD56-NKG2C+ fraction in several donors.

This chain links TRBV5-1 with TRBJ2-1; no clear D. The sample taken for sequencing was CD4+ T cells sorted from blood. This receptor was obtained from a woman under 30 in good health. CDR3 in DNA: TGTGCCAGCAGCTTAGTAGGAAGTGGCAATGAGCAGTTCTTC. It translates to CASSLVGSGNEQFF.